A selection of T cell receptor beta chains follows, all from one sample in a study of shared clonotypes between healthy human individuals. Assay used: immunoSEQ multiplex PCR; TCRdb lists only in-frame clones, some missing. The sample contains hundreds of thousands of clones, 96% of which appear only once. Sequencing was done on a sample of naive CD8+ T cells sorted from blood. Every receptor here comes from a woman under 40 in good health. CDR3s include the opening cysteine and the closing phenylalanine or tryptophan. D genes are given only for firm matches. A clone size is listed for some rows: how often the clone was seen (once, few, many), or a class if it is expanded.

D gene	V gene	clone size	J gene	CDR3 DNA	CDR3 protein
-	TRBV28	once	TRBJ1-6	TGTGCCAGCAGTTTATTGCACAGCTCCTATAATTCACCCCTCCACTTT	CASSLLHSSYNSPLHF
-	TRBV27	-	TRBJ2-1	TGTGCCAGCAGTTTCAGCCCCTCCTACAATGAGCAGTTCTTC	CASSFSPSYNEQFF
TRBD1	TRBV7-9	-	TRBJ2-2	TGTGCCAGCAGCAATCGGGACAGGGGGTACACCGGGGAGCTGTTTTTT	CASSNRDRGYTGELFF
-	TRBV4-1	-	TRBJ2-6	TGCGCCAGCAGCCAAACTGGTGAGGGAGGACTGTCGTCTGGGGCCAACGTCCTGACTTTC	CASSQTGEGGLSSGANVLTF
-	TRBV4-1	once	TRBJ1-1	TGCGCCAGCAGCCTCCACCCTTTACAACGTGAAGCTTTCTTT	CASSLHPLQREAFF
TRBD2	TRBV7-9	-	TRBJ2-3	TGTGCCAGCAGCTTGTTTCTAGCGGGAGGGGTCACAGATACGCAGTATTTT	CASSLFLAGGVTDTQYF
TRBD1	TRBV27	-	TRBJ2-2	TGTGCCAGCAGGGGGGACAGAAGCACCGGGGAGCTGTTTTTT	CASRGDRSTGELFF
-	TRBV15	-	TRBJ1-5	TGTGCCACCAGCAGAGATCCAGGCCACAATCAGCCCCAGCATTTT	CATSRDPGHNQPQHF
TRBD2	TRBV27	-	TRBJ2-1	TGTGCCTCCCGTGTGGTAATAGCGGGCTTCTACAATGAGCAGTTCTTC	CASRVVIAGFYNEQFF
-	TRBV15	-	TRBJ2-5	TGTGCCACCAGCAGAGATCTTATGGGTGATCGGGAGACCCAGTACTTC	CATSRDLMGDRETQYF
TRBD2	TRBV6-1	few	TRBJ2-7	TGTGCCAGCAGTGAAGGAAATAAGCGGGAGGCCTACGAGCAGTACTTC	CASSEGNKREAYEQYF
TRBD1	TRBV27	once	TRBJ2-1	TGTGCCAGCAGTCCGGGGACAGTTAGAACCTACAATGAGCAGTTCTTC	CASSPGTVRTYNEQFF
TRBD2	TRBV6-5	once	TRBJ2-7	TGTGCCAGCAGTTACATGGTCGCGGGAGGGGTCTACGAGCAGTACTTC	CASSYMVAGGVYEQYF
TRBD1	TRBV28	-	TRBJ2-7	TGTGCCAGCGTAGATAGGGGGCTCGAGCAGTACTTC	CASVDRGLEQYF
-	TRBV27	-	TRBJ1-5	TGTGCCAGCAGTTTACGGCATCCGGATCAGCCCCAGCATTTT	CASSLRHPDQPQHF
-	TRBV7-6	-	TRBJ2-5	TGTGCCAGCAGCGCTAGCGAGGCGAGAGAGACCCAGTACTTC	CASSASEARETQYF
-	TRBV6-1	-	TRBJ1-5	TGTGCCAGCAGTGAACCCTTCGGGGGCAATCAGCCCCAGCATTTT	CASSEPFGGNQPQHF
-	TRBV10-2	-	TRBJ1-1	TGCGCCAGCATTCTCGCTCGGACGGCTGAAGCTTTCTTT	CASILARTAEAFF
TRBD2	TRBV13	-	TRBJ2-3	TGTGCCAGCACTTCCGGACTAGCGGGAGATACGCAGTATTTT	CASTSGLAGDTQYF
-	TRBV2	-	TRBJ2-1	TGTGCCAGCAGCTTGACGGCGAACAATGAGCAGTTCTTC	CASSLTANNEQFF
-	TRBV7-9	-	TRBJ2-5	TGTGCCAGCAGCTTATCAATGATTAGTAGAGAGACCCAGTACTTC	CASSLSMISRETQYF
-	TRBV9	-	TRBJ2-3	TGTGCCAGCAGGGCGATCGGAGATACGCAGTATTTT	CASRAIGDTQYF
TRBD1	TRBV19	-	TRBJ1-5	TGTGCCAGCCTGGATGTGACAGGGAACAATCAGCCCCAGCATTTT	CASLDVTGNNQPQHF
-	TRBV5-1	-	TRBJ1-4	TGCGCCAGCGCGCTCCAACCTGGGGAAAAACTGTTTTTT	CASALQPGEKLFF
-	TRBV27	-	TRBJ2-7	TGTGCCAGCAGTTTTCCGGGGTCCTACGAGCAGTACTTC	CASSFPGSYEQYF
-	TRBV27	once	TRBJ2-4	TGTGCCAGCAGTTATGAAACCAACAGGGACATTCAGTACTTC	CASSYETNRDIQYF
-	TRBV5-4	many	TRBJ2-5	TGTGCCAGCAGCTTGGAGGCAGAAGAGACCCAGTACTTC	CASSLEAEETQYF
TRBD1	TRBV27	-	TRBJ1-6	TGTGCCAGCAGAAAGACAGGGGCAGGTAATTCACCCCTCCACTTT	CASRKTGAGNSPLHF
-	TRBV27	once	TRBJ1-1	TGTGCCAGCAGTCATCAGGGAGAGGGCACTGAAGCTTTCTTT	CASSHQGEGTEAFF
TRBD2	TRBV18	-	TRBJ2-5	TGTGCCAGCGGGATAGCGGGAGAGCTGGAGACCCAGTACTTC	CASGIAGELETQYF
-	TRBV6-6	-	TRBJ2-1	TGTGCCAGCAGTTACATAAGGGTAGTCTCCAATGAGCAGTTCTTC	CASSYIRVVSNEQFF